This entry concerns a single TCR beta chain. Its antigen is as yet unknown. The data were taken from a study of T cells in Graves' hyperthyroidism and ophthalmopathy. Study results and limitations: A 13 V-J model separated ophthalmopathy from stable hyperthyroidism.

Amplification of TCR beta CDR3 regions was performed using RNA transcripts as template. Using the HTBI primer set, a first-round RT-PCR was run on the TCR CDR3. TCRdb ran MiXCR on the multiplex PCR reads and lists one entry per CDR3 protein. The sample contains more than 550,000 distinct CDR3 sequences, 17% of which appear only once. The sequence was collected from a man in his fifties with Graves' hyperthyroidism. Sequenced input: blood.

The CDR3 coding sequence is TGTGCCAGCAGCCAAGATGGGAATTTGCCTGGAAACACCATATATTTT. Translation gives CASSQDGNLPGNTIYF. This chain connects TRBV4-2 to TRBJ1-3, with D uncertain. Germline V CDR1 and CDR2: LGHNA, YNFKEQ. The length of the CDR3 is 16 residues. The ends were cut back, 0 bases at V and 2 bases at J, with 11 bases in the middle.